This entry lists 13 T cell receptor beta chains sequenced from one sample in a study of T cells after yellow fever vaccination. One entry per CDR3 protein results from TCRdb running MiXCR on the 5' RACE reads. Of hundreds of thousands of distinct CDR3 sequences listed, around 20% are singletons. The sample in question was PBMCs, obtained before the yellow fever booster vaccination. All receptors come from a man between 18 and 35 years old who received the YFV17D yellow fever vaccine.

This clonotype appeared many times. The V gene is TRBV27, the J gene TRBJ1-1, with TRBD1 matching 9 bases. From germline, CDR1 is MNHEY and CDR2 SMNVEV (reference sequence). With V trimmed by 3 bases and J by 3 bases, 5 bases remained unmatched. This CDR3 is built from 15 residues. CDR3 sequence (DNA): TGTGCCAGCAGTTTTGAGGGACAGGGTCACACTGAAGCTTTCTTT. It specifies CASSFEGQGHTEAFF.

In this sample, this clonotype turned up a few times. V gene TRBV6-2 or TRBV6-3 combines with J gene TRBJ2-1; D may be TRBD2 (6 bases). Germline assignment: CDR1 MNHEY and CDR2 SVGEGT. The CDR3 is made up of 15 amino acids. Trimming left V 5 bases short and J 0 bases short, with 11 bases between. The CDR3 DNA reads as TGTGCCAGCAGTCAGGGACTGAACTCCTACAATGAGCAGTTCTTC. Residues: CASSQGLNSYNEQFF.

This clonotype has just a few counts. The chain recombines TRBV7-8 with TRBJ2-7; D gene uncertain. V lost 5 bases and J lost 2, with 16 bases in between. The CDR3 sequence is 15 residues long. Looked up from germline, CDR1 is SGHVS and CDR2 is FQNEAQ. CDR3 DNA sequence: TGTGCCAGCAGCCAATCGAACGGGCCGACCTACGAGCAGTACTTC. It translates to CASSQSNGPTYEQYF.

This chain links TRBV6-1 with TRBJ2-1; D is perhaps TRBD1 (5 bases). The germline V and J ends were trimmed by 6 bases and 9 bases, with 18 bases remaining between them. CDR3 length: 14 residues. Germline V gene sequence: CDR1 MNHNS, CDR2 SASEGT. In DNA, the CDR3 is TGTGCCAGCAGAGAGACGACAGTATACGGTGAGCAGTTCTTC. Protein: CASRETTVYGEQFF.

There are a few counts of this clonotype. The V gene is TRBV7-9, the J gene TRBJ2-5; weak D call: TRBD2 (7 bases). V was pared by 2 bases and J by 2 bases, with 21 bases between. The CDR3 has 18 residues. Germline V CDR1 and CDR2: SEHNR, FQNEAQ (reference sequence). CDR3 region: CASSLRAAGHSWQETQYF. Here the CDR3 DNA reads TGTGCCAGCAGCTTAAGGGCAGCGGGACACTCGTGGCAAGAGACCCAGTACTTC. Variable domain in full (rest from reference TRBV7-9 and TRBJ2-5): DTGVSQNPRHKITKRGQNVTFRCDPISEHNRLYWYRQTLGQGPEFLTYFQNEAQLEKSRLLSDRFSAERPKGSFSTLEIQRTEQGDSAMYLCASSLRAAGHSWQETQYFGPGTRLLVL.

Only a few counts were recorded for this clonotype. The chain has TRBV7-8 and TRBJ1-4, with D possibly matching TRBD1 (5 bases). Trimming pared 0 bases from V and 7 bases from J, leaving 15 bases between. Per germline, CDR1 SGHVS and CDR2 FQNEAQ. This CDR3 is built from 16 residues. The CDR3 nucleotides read TGTGCCAGCAGCTTAGCGCGGAGGGGAGGAGGTGAAAAACTGTTTTTT. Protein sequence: CASSLARRGGGEKLFF.

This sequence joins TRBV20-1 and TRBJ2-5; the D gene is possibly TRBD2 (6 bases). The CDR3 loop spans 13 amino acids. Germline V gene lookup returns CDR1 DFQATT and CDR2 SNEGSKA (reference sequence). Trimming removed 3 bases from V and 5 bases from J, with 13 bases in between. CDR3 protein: CSASTSQWETQYF. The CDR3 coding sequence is TGCAGTGCTAGTACTAGCCAATGGGAGACCCAGTACTTC.

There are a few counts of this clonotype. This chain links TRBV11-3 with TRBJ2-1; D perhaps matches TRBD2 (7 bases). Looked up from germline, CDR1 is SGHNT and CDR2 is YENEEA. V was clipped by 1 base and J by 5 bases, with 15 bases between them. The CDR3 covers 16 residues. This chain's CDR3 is CASSLAGGYPNNEQFF. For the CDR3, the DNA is TGTGCCAGCAGCTTAGCGGGGGGCTACCCTAACAATGAGCAGTTCTTC. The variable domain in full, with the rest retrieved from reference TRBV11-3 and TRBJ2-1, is EAGVVQSPRYKIIEKKQPVAFWCNPISGHNTLYWYLQNLGQGPELLIRYENEEAVDDSQLPKDRFSAERLKGVDSTLKIQPAELGDSAVYLCASSLAGGYPNNEQFFGPGTRLTVL.

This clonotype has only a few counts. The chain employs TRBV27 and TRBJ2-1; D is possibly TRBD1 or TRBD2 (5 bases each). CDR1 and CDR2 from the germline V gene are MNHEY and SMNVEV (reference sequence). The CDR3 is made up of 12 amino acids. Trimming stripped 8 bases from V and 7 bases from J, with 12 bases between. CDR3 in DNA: TGTGCCAGCGGTATATGGGGGAATGAGCAGTTCTTC. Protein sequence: CASGIWGNEQFF.

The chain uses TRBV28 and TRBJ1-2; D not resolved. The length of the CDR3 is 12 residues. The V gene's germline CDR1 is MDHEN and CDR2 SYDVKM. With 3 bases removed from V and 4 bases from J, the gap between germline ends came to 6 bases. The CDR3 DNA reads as TGTGCCAGCAGTTTCGCCAGCTATGGCTACACCTTC. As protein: CASSFASYGYTF.

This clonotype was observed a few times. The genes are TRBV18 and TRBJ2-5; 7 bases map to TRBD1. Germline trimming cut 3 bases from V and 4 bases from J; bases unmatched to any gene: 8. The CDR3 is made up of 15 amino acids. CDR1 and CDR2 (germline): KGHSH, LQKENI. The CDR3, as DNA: TGTGCCAGCTCACCTTCCTCGACAGGGTTAGAGACCCAGTACTTC. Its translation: CASSPSSTGLETQYF. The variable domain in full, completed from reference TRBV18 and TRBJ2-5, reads NAGVMQNPRHLVRRRGQEARLRCSPMKGHSHVYWYRQLPEEGLKFMVYLQKENIIDESGMPKERFSAEFPKEGPSILRIQQVVRGDSAAYFCASSPSSTGLETQYFGPGTRLLVL.

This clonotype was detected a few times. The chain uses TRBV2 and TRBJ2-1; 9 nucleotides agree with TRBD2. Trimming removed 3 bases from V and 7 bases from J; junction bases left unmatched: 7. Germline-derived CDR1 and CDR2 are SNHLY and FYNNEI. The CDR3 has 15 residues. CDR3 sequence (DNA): TGTGCCAGCAGTGAGTGGCGGGGGGGCCTGAATGAGCAGTTCTTC. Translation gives CASSEWRGGLNEQFF.

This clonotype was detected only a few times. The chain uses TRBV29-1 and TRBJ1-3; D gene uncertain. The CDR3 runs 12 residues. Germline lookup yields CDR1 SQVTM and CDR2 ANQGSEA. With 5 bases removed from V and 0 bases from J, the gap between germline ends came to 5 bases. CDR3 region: CSVRDSGNTIYF. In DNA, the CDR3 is TGCAGCGTTCGGGACTCTGGAAACACCATATATTTT. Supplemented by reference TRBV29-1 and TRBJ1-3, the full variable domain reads SAVISQKPSRDICQRGTSLTIQCQVDSQVTMMFWYRQQPGQSLTLIATANQGSEATYESGFVIDKFPISRPNLTFSTLTVSNMSPEDSSIYLCSVRDSGNTIYFGEGSWLTVV.